This TCR beta chain was sequenced in a study of OX40 agonist ivuxolimab in advanced cancers. From germline, CDR1 is SNHLY and CDR2 FYNNEI. CDR3 length: 16 residues. V shed 2 bases and J shed 6 bases, with 19 bases lying between them. Clones were read by immunoSEQ multiplex PCR, and TCRdb kept only the in-frame ones, dropping some. The repertoire holds roughly 50,000 clones, approximately 90% seen once, with roughly 31% in the top ten. Autoimmune disease history or systemic immunosuppression was exclusionary. The receptor was derived from an adult with an advanced solid tumor such as melanoma, head and neck, liver or kidney cancer. The chain joins TRBV2 to TRBJ1-1, with D tentatively TRBD1 (5 bases). Here the sequenced sample was CD4+ or CD8+ T cells sorted from blood, taken in a trial of the OX40 agonist ivuxolimab. This CDR3 reads CASSERQGPVTAEAFF. CDR3 coding DNA: TGTGCCAGCAGTGAAAGGCAGGGTCCCGTAACCGCTGAAGCTTTCTTT.